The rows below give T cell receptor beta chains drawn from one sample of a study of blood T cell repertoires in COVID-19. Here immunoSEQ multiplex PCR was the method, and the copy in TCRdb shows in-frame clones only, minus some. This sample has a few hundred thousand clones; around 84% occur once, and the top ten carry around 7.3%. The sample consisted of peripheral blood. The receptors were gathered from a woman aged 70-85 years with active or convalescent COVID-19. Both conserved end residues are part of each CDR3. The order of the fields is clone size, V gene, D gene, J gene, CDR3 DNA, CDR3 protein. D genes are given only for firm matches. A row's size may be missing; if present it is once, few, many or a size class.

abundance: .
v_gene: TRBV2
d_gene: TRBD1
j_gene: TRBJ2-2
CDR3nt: TGTGCCAGTCGACAGGGAGCGACCGGGGAGCTGTTTTTT
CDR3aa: CASRQGATGELFF

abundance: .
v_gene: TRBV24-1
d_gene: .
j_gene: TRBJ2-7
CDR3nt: TGTGCCACCAGCCAGCCCACAGGGACAAGCTCCGAGCAGTACTTC
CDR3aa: CATSQPTGTSSEQYF

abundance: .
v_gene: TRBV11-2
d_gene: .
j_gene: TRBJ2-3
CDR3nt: TGTGCCAGCAGCTTAGTCTCCCTAGCTCATACGCAGTATTTT
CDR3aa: CASSLVSLAHTQYF

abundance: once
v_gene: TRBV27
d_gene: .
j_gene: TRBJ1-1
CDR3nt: TGTGCCAGCAGCTACATGCCGGGGGGAACTGAAGCTTTCTTT
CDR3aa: CASSYMPGGTEAFF

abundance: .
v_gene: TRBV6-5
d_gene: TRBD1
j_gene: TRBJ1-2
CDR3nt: TGTGCCAGCAGTTACCAGACAGGGGCCGAAGGCTACACCTTC
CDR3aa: CASSYQTGAEGYTF

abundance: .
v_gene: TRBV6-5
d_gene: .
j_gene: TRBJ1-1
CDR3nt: TGTGCCAGCAGTCAGGGGCAGATGAACACTGAAGCTTTCTTT
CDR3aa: CASSQGQMNTEAFF

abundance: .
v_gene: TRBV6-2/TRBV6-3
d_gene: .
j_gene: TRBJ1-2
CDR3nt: TGTGCCAGCAGTTACTCAGGGGCCAAAGGAGGCTACACCTTC
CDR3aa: CASSYSGAKGGYTF

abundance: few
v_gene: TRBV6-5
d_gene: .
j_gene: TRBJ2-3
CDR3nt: TGTGCCAGCAGAGCCTCACAGGGTTGGCCAGATACGCAGTATTTT
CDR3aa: CASRASQGWPDTQYF

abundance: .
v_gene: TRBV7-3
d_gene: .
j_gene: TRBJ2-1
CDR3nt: TGTGCCAGCAGCTTACAGGGGAATGAGCAGTTCTTC
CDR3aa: CASSLQGNEQFF

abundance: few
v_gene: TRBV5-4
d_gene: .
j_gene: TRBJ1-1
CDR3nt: TGTGCCAGCAGCTTGAGCTCAGGGGAAAAAACTGAAGCTTTCTTT
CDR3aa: CASSLSSGEKTEAFF

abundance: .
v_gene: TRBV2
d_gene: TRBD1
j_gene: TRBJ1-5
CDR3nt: TGTGCCAGCAGTGAAGCGCGGACAGGGGGCATTTTCAAACAGCCCCAGCATTTT
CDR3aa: CASSEARTGGIFKQPQHF

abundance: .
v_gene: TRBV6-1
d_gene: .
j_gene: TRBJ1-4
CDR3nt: TGTGCCAGCAGTGAAAAGGGGAGGGGTCTAACTAATGAAAAACTGTTTTTT
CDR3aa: CASSEKGRGLTNEKLFF

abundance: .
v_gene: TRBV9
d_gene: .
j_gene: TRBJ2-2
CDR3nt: TGTGCCAGCAGCGTAGGTTTCGCGAACACCGGGGAGCTGTTTTTT
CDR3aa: CASSVGFANTGELFF

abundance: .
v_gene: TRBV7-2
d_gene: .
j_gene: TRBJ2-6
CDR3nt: TGTGCCAGCAGCTTCTCCTCTGGGGCCAACGTCCTGACTTTC
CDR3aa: CASSFSSGANVLTF

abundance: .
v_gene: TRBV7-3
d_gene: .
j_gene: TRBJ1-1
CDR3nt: TGTGCCAGTACGTGGGGGCCTATGAACACTGAAGCTTTCTTT
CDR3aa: CASTWGPMNTEAFF

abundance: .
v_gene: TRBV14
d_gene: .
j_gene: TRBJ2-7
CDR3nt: TGTGCCAGCAGCCAAGATCCCGTCCCAACTAACGAGCAGTACTTC
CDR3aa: CASSQDPVPTNEQYF

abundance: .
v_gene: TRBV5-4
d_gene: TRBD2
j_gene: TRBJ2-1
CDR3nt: TGTGCCAGCAGCCCCCAGCGGGGGGCATACAATGGGCAGTTCTTC
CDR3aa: CASSPQRGAYNGQFF

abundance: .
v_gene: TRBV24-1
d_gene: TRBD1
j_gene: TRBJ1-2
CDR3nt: TGTGCCACCAGTGAGTCACCGGGACAGGGGGCATATGGCTACACCTTC
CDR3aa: CATSESPGQGAYGYTF

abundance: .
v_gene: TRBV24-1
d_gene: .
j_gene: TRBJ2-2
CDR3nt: TGTGCCACCAGTGCGTCGGTGTACGTCACCGGGGAGCTGTTTTTT
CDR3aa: CATSASVYVTGELFF

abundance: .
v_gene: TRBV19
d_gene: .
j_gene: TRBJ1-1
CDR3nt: TGTGCCAGTAGAGGGTACAGGGACATCATGAACACTGAAGCTTTCTTT
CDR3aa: CASRGYRDIMNTEAFF

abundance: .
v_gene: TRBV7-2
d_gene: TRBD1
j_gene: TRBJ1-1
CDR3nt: TGTGCCAGCAGCTCCCGGCTTTGGACAGGAATACCTGAAGCTTTCTTT
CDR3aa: CASSSRLWTGIPEAFF

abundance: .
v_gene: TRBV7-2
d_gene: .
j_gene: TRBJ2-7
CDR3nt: TGTGCCAGCAGCTTATTACAGACCTACGAGCAGTACTTC
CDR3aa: CASSLLQTYEQYF

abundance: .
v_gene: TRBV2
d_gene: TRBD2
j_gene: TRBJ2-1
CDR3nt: TGTGCCAGCAGTTTCCCCCTAGCGGGGGTTAACAATGAACAGTTCTTC
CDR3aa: CASSFPLAGVNNEQFF

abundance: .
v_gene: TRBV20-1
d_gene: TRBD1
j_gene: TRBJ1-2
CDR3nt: TGCAGTGCTAGTGAGACAGGGGGATATGGCTACACCTTC
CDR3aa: CSASETGGYGYTF

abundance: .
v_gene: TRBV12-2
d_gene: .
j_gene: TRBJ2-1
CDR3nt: TGTGCAAGTCGCTTAAGGGGGGGAAATGAGCAGTTCTTC
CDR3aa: CASRLRGGNEQFF

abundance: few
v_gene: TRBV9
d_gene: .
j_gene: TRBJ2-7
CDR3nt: TGTGCCAGCAGCGCGCGACAGGCCTCCCTTTACGAGCAGTACTTC
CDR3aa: CASSARQASLYEQYF

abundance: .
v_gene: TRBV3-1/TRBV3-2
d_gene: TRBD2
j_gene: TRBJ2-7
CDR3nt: TGTGCCAGCAGCTTAAGGGGACTAGCGGAGTCCTACGAGCAGTACTTC
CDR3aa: CASSLRGLAESYEQYF

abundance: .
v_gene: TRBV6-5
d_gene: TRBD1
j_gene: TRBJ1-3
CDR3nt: TGTGCCAGCAACACAGGGGCGTTCTCTGGAAACACCATATATTTT
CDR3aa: CASNTGAFSGNTIYF

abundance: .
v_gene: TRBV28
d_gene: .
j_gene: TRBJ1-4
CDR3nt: TGTGCCAGCAGTCGGACAACTAACAGGAATGAAAAACTGTTTTTT
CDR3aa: CASSRTTNRNEKLFF

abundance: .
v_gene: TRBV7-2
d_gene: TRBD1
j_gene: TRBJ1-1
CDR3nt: TGTGCCAGCAGCAGTACAGGGGCGGGAGGGACTGAAGCTTTCTTT
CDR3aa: CASSSTGAGGTEAFF

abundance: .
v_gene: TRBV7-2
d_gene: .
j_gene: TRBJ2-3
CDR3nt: TGTGCCAGCAGCTTAGAGTGGGCGACAGATACGCAGTATTTT
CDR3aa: CASSLEWATDTQYF

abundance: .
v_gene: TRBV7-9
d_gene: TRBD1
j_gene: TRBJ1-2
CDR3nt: TGTGCCAGCAGCCCACGGACAGGCTTTAACTATGGCTACACCTTC
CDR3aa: CASSPRTGFNYGYTF

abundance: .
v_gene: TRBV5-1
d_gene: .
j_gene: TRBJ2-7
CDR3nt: TGCGCCAGCAGCTCCCTACAGGGAACCGGAGGCGAGCAGTACTTC
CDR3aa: CASSSLQGTGGEQYF

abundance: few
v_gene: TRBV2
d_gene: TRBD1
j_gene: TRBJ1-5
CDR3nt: TGTGCCAGCAGGGGACAGGGGCCTAATCAGCCCCAGCATTTT
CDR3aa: CASRGQGPNQPQHF

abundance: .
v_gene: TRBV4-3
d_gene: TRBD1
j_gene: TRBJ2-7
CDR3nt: TGCGCCAGCAGCCAAGAGGACAGGGGAGGCTCCGAGCAGTACTTC
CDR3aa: CASSQEDRGGSEQYF

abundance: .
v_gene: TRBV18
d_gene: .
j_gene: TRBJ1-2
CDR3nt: TGTGCCAGCTCACCGGGCTCAGGCTCCTATGGCTACACCTTC
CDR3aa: CASSPGSGSYGYTF

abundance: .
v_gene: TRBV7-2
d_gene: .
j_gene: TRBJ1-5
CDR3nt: TGTGCCAGCAGCCTACAGCGGCAAGGCAATCAGCCCCAGCATTTT
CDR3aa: CASSLQRQGNQPQHF

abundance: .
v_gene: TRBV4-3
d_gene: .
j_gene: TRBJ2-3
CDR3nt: TGCGCCAGCAGCCAAGATTTAGCAGATACGCAGTATTTT
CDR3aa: CASSQDLADTQYF

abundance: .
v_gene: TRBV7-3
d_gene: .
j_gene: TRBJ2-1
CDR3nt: TGTGCCAGCAGCCAAGGGATCGTCGGGGATGAGCAGTTCTTC
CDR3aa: CASSQGIVGDEQFF

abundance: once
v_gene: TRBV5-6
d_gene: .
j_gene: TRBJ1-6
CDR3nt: TGTGCCAGCACCCCCAGGGGTTCCTATAATTCACCCCTCCACTTT
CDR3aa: CASTPRGSYNSPLHF

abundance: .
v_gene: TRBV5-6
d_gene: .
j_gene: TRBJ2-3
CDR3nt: TGTGCCAGCAGCTTGAAAGGCGGTCCGCAGTATTTT
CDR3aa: CASSLKGGPQYF

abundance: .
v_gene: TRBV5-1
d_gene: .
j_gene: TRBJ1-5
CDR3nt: TGCGCCAGCAGCTTGGGAGAGAGGCAGCCCCAGCATTTT
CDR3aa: CASSLGERQPQHF

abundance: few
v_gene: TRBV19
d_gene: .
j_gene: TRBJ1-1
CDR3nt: TGTGCCAGTAGTATTAGGCCAGGCGCTGAAGCTTTCTTT
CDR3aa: CASSIRPGAEAFF

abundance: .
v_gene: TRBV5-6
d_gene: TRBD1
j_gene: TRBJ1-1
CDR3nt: TGTGCCAGCAGCTGGGGACAGTCTTTGACTCGGGGAGCTTTCTTT
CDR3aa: CASSWGQSLTRGAFF

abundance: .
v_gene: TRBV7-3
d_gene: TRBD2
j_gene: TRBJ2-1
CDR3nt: TGTGCCAGCAGCTCGCGGGGGGGCCCTTACAATGAGCAGTTCTTC
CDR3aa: CASSSRGGPYNEQFF

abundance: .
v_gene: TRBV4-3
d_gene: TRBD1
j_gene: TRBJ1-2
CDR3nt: TGCGCCAGCAGCCAAGATACAGGGGGAACCCCTAACTATGGCTACACCTTC
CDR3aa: CASSQDTGGTPNYGYTF